Presented here are 30 T cell receptor beta chains from one specimen sequenced in a study of Ad26.COV2.S vaccination and SARS-CoV-2 variants. The sample's treatment: roughly 20 received Ad26.COV2.S at low or high dose, single or two shots; five or six received placebo; per-sample allocation not given. The samples were gathered on day 63 after the first injection of vaccine or placebo. The repertoire was sequenced with immunoSEQ multiplex PCR; TCRdb's copy has only in-frame clones and lacks some. The sample gives hundreds of thousands of clones, approximately 92% of which show up once; around 2.5% is in the top ten. This specimen was peripheral blood, taken in a trial of Ad26.COV2.S vaccine versus placebo. These receptors all come from a person between 18 and 65 years old who received the Ad26.COV2.S COVID-19 vaccine or a placebo.

This clone was recorded once. The chain carries TRBV13 and TRBJ1-1; D not resolved. The germline V gene encodes CDR1 PRHDT and CDR2 FYEKMQ (reference sequence). There are 13 residues in the CDR3. Trimming removed 3 bases at V and 0 bases at J, with 5 bases between. In DNA form, the CDR3 reads TGTGCCAGCAGCTTGTACATGAACACTGAAGCTTTCTTT. It yields the protein CASSLYMNTEAFF. The full variable domain, completed using reference TRBV13 and TRBJ1-1, is AAGVIQSPRHLIKEKRETATLKCYPIPRHDTVYWYQQGPGQDPQFLISFYEKMQSDKGSIPDRFSAQQFSDYHSELNMSSLELGDSALYFCASSLYMNTEAFFGQGTRLTVV.

The chain links TRBV6-2 or TRBV6-3 to TRBJ2-1, with 7 bases fitting TRBD1. V lost 1 base, J lost 2 bases, and 2 bases stayed unmatched. CDR1 MNHEY and CDR2 SVGEGT come from the germline V gene. The CDR3 has 15 amino acids. The CDR3 region is CASSYWQGAYNEQFF. The CDR3 DNA sequence: TGTGCCAGCAGTTACTGGCAGGGGGCCTACAATGAGCAGTTCTTC.

V is TRBV6-2 or TRBV6-3 and J is TRBJ2-4; 7 nucleotides agree with TRBD1. Looked up from germline, CDR1 is MNHEY and CDR2 is SVGEGT. Losses at the gene ends were 6 bases for V and 0 bases for J; bases not matched to a gene: 17. This CDR3 region has 19 residues. Written as DNA, the CDR3 is TGTGCCAGCAGCCCACGACAGGGCCCCGTCCCCCTAGCCAAAAACATTCAGTACTTC. Residues: CASSPRQGPVPLAKNIQYF.

The rearrangement links TRBV5-6 to TRBJ2-7; a weak D match, TRBD2 (6 bases). The CDR3 contains 16 residues. The V gene lost 1 base and the J gene lost 0 bases, with 14 bases spanning the gap. Germline V gene sequence: CDR1 SGHDT, CDR2 YYEEEE. CDR3 loop: CASSLWRGLSSYEQYF. CDR3 DNA: TGTGCCAGCAGCTTGTGGAGGGGTTTGAGCTCCTACGAGCAGTACTTC.

The chain recombines TRBV7-2 with TRBJ2-3; 7 bases agree with TRBD2. From germline, CDR1 is SGHTA and CDR2 FQGNSA. J was trimmed by 9 bases and V by 2 bases; bases with no gene match: 5. This CDR3 is built from 13 residues. Here the CDR3 reads CASSLKLATTQYF. In DNA form, the CDR3 reads TGTGCCAGCAGCTTAAAACTAGCGACGACGCAGTATTTT.

The chain couples TRBV4-3 to TRBJ2-7; no clear D. Between the trimmed V and J ends, which lost 2 bases and 2 bases, there was a span of 19 bases. CDR3 length: 17 residues. Germline V gene data show CDR1 as LGHNA and CDR2 as YSLEER. As DNA, the CDR3 is TGCGCCAGCAGCCAAAAAGCCAGTCCCCAAATCCCCTACGAGCAGTACTTC. It specifies CASSQKASPQIPYEQYF.

V usage is TRBV6-5 and J usage is TRBJ2-1; 11 nucleotides align to TRBD2. CDR3 length: 16 residues. Looked up from germline, CDR1 is MNHEY and CDR2 is SVGAGI. V trimming: 0 bases; J trimming: 4 bases; junction bases outside the gene matches: 2. The CDR3 sequence is CASSYSIAGGYNEQFF. The CDR3 DNA follows: TGTGCCAGCAGTTACTCAATAGCGGGAGGGTACAATGAGCAGTTCTTC.

J is TRBJ2-7 and V is TRBV3-1 (or the pseudogene TRBV3-2); D gene ambiguous. The CDR3 is made up of 14 amino acids. Germline V gene data show CDR1 as LGHDT and CDR2 as YNNKEL (reference sequence). With 0 bases removed from V and 2 bases from J, the gap between germline ends came to 8 bases. The CDR3 DNA is TGTGCCAGCAGCCAAGAACTGAGCCCCTACGAGCAGTACTTC. It specifies CASSQELSPYEQYF.

This chain connects TRBV6-2 or TRBV6-3 to TRBJ1-2, with unresolved D. Germline V CDR1 and CDR2: MNHEY, SVGEGT. V was trimmed by 3 bases and J by 4 bases, leaving 12 bases between them. This CDR3 has 14 residues. The CDR3 DNA sequence: TGTGCCAGCAGTTATCGGCCTCCTTTCTATGGCTACACCTTC. Residues: CASSYRPPFYGYTF.

This sequence joins TRBV5-5 and TRBJ1-1; D is unresolved. Deletions cut 1 base from V and 3 bases from J, with 13 bases between. This CDR3 contains 15 residues. CDR1 and CDR2 (germline): SGHKS, YYEKEE (reference sequence). In DNA form, the CDR3 reads TGTGCCAGCAGCTTGCGGGCCGGGCTGGACACTGAAGCTTTCTTT. Amino acid sequence: CASSLRAGLDTEAFF.

This chain joins TRBV10-1 and TRBJ2-7; D possibly uses TRBD1 or TRBD2 (6 bases each). The CDR3 runs to 18 residues. Germline V lookup: CDR1 WNHNN, CDR2 SYGVQD (reference sequence). V was cut by 10 bases and J by 0 bases, with 28 bases left in between. As DNA, the CDR3 is TGCGCCACCCCACGTAGGGGGAGGTCAACACTTCACTCCTACGAGCAGTACGTC. Protein sequence: CATPRRGRSTLHSYEQYV.

As regards this clone: This sample also contains other DNA sequences that code for the same CDR3. The chain couples TRBV18 to TRBJ2-5; D is unresolved. The CDR3 has 13 residues. Germline V gene lookup returns CDR1 KGHSH and CDR2 LQKENI. Trimming shortened V by 2 bases and J by 5 bases, and 9 bases separated the two germline ends. The CDR3 sequence is CASSPRLRETQYF. CDR3 nucleotides: TGTGCCAGCTCACCAAGGCTACGGGAGACCCAGTACTTC.

The chain recombines TRBV11-2 with TRBJ1-1; D gene ambiguous. Germline-derived CDR1 and CDR2 are SGHAT and FQNNGV. There are 14 residues in the CDR3. V was clipped by 5 bases and J by 1 base, with 11 bases between them. This CDR3 reads CASSPEGWNTEAFF. CDR3 nucleotide sequence: TGTGCCAGCAGCCCAGAAGGATGGAACACTGAAGCTTTCTTT. Complete variable domain (other parts from reference TRBV11-2 and TRBJ1-1): EAGVAQSPRYKIIEKRQSVAFWCNPISGHATLYWYQQILGQGPKLLIQFQNNGVVDDSQLPKDRFSAERLKGVDSTLKIQPAKLEDSAVYLCASSPEGWNTEAFFGQGTRLTVV.

V and J are TRBV5-5 and TRBJ2-2, with D unresolved. Germline V gives CDR1 SGHKS, CDR2 YYEKEE (reference sequence). There are 15 residues in the CDR3. Deletions cut 0 bases from V and 1 base from J, with 7 bases between. The DNA of the CDR3 is TGTGCCAGCAGCTTGGTGTCTGGGAACACCGGGGAGCTGTTTTTT. It is translated as CASSLVSGNTGELFF.

V gene TRBV19 combines with J gene TRBJ2-1, with TRBD2 as a possible D gene (5 bases). V lost 3 bases, J lost 6 bases, and 15 bases lay in between. CDR1 and CDR2 from the germline V gene are LNHDA and SQIVND (reference sequence). The CDR3 spans 15 residues. CDR3 sequence reads: CASSISLASPNEQFF. CDR3 sequence (DNA): TGTGCCAGTAGTATCTCACTGGCTAGCCCCAATGAGCAGTTCTTC.

The genes are TRBV27 and TRBJ2-7; 8 bases are shared with TRBD1. V trimming: 6 bases; J trimming: 5 bases; junction bases outside the gene matches: 9. Germline CDR1 MNHEY, CDR2 SMNVEV (reference sequence). The CDR3 covers 14 residues. CDR3 region: CASSDRGKFDEQYF. The CDR3 DNA reads as TGTGCCAGCAGCGACAGGGGCAAGTTCGACGAGCAGTACTTC.

The chain employs TRBV5-6 and TRBJ2-7, with 9 bases aligning to TRBD2. The CDR3 is 14 amino acids. The ends lost 2 bases at V and 3 bases at J; junction bases unmatched: 3. Germline V CDR1 and CDR2: SGHDT, YYEEEE. CDR3 in DNA: TGTGCCAGCAGCTTAGCGGGGGGCTTCTACGAGCAGTACTTC. Translated: CASSLAGGFYEQYF.

This sequence joins TRBV7-3 and TRBJ2-6, with 7 bases matching TRBD1. Germline V gene sequence: CDR1 SGHTA, CDR2 FQGTGA. After removal of 5 bases from V and 1 base from J, the junction contained 5 bases not matched to a gene. The CDR3 loop spans 16 amino acids. The CDR3 loop is CASSPTRGSGANVLTF. The CDR3 region has the DNA TGTGCCAGCAGCCCCACCAGGGGGTCTGGGGCCAACGTCCTGACTTTC.

This clone was found a few times. This chain links TRBV7-9 with TRBJ1-1, with TRBD1 as a possible D gene (6 bases). Trimming left V 2 bases short and J 9 bases short, with 13 bases between. The length of the CDR3 is 13 residues. Germline lookup yields CDR1 SEHNR and CDR2 FQNEAQ (reference sequence). CDR3 protein: CASSLQGTSKAFF. In DNA, the CDR3 is TGTGCCAGCAGCTTACAGGGGACATCTAAAGCTTTCTTT.

The CDR3 DNA sequence: TGTGCCAGCAGCCAGATGCCGGGGCCGATGCGGGAGACCCAGTACTTC. Translated: CASSQMPGPMRETQYF. The genes are TRBV7-2 and TRBJ2-5; the D call may be TRBD1 or TRBD2 (5 bases each). V dropped 5 bases and J dropped 5 bases, with 21 bases sitting between them. The CDR3 contains 16 residues. Germline V gives CDR1 SGHTA, CDR2 FQGNSA.

The sample holds one count of this clone. V gene TRBV6-5 combines with J gene TRBJ1-2; no reliable D call. V was shortened by 0 bases and J by 4 bases, with 9 bases between the two germline ends. There are 14 residues in the CDR3. Germline CDR1 is MNHEY and CDR2 is SVGAGI. For the CDR3, the DNA is TGTGCCAGCAGTTACTCCTGGACGGTCTATGGCTACACCTTC. It translates to CASSYSWTVYGYTF.

The chain joins TRBV5-1 to TRBJ1-1; TRBD1 matches 8 bases. The CDR3 is 15 residues long. V was clipped by 4 bases and J by 4 bases; unmatched bases: 9. The germline V gene has CDR1 SGHRS and CDR2 YFSETQ. The CDR3 loop is CASSTGDRRGTEAFF. The CDR3, as DNA: TGCGCCAGCAGCACCGGGGACAGGAGGGGCACTGAAGCTTTCTTT.

This clone has only a few counts. This chain links TRBV18 with TRBJ1-5; D gene ambiguous. CDR1 and CDR2 from the germline V gene are KGHSH and LQKENI. The CDR3 is 15 amino acids. V lost 4 bases and J 0 bases, leaving 10 bases between the germline ends. The CDR3 region has the DNA TGTGCCAGCTCACGGGCTGGTCTTAGCAATCAGCCCCAGCATTTT. This codes for CASSRAGLSNQPQHF.

The chain uses TRBV18 and TRBJ2-3; D not certain. The CDR3 runs 13 residues. The germline V gene has CDR1 KGHSH and CDR2 LQKENI. Trimming removed 5 bases at V and 1 base at J, with 7 bases between. The CDR3: CASSISGTDTQYF. CDR3 bases: TGTGCCAGCTCAATAAGCGGCACAGATACGCAGTATTTT.

This clone occurred once. The chain recombines TRBV19 with TRBJ2-5; 7 bases agree with TRBD1. Germline V gene data show CDR1 as LNHDA and CDR2 as SQIVND (reference sequence). The CDR3 is made up of 16 amino acids. With V trimmed by 4 bases and J by 1 base, 9 bases remained unmatched. The CDR3 DNA reads TGTGCCAGTAGTAGCAGACAGGGTGGGGCCCAAGAGACCCAGTACTTC. Translating it yields CASSSRQGGAQETQYF. The entire variable domain, with the rest obtained from reference TRBV19 and TRBJ2-5, is as follows: DGGITQSPKYLFRKEGQNVTLSCEQNLNHDAMYWYRQDPGQGLRLIYYSQIVNDFQKGDIAEGYSVSREKKESFPLTVTSAQKNPTAFYLCASSSRQGGAQETQYFGPGTRLLVL.

This clone was observed a few times. The gene calls are TRBV30 and TRBJ2-1; D uncertain. Per germline, CDR1 GTSNPN and CDR2 SVGIG (reference sequence). Trimming pared 0 bases from V and 3 bases from J, leaving 6 bases between. This CDR3 is 13 amino acids long. CDR3 nucleotides: TGTGCCTGGAGTGTCGAGGACTACAATGAGCAGTTCTTC. Its protein is CAWSVEDYNEQFF.

The CDR3 is CASSPDRDYGYTF. CDR3 DNA sequence: TGTGCCAGCAGTCCTGACCGTGACTATGGCTACACCTTC. The chain joins TRBV11-2 to TRBJ1-2, with no clear D. Germline CDR1 reads SGHAT; CDR2 reads FQNNGV. The V end lost 6 bases, the J end lost 3 bases, and 11 bases lay between the germline ends. The CDR3 length is 13 residues.

The V call is TRBV19, the J call TRBJ2-4; D might be TRBD1 or TRBD2, each matching 5 bases. CDR1 is LNHDA, CDR2 SQIVND, per germline (reference sequence). Trimming took 7 bases from V and 4 from J, leaving 17 bases between them. The CDR3 spans 15 residues. CDR3 protein: CASTQERDGKNIQYF. As DNA, the CDR3 is TGTGCCAGTACCCAAGAGAGGGACGGAAAAAACATTCAGTACTTC.

The V gene is TRBV27, the J gene TRBJ1-1, with unresolved D. This CDR3 region has 16 residues. The germline V gene has CDR1 MNHEY and CDR2 SMNVEV (reference sequence). V gave up 5 bases and J gave up 8 bases, with 24 bases separating them. DNA of the CDR3: TGTGCCAGCAGTCACTCCGGCGGGGTCGCTGTGGTGGAAGCTTTCTTT. Its translation: CASSHSGGVAVVEAFF.

The gene calls are TRBV11-2 and TRBJ2-1; 11 bases map to TRBD2. The CDR3 totals 16 residues. Trimming cost V 5 bases and J 4 bases; bases outside gene matches: 7. CDR1 is SGHAT, CDR2 FQNNGV, per germline. The CDR3 loop reads CASSKGASGRYNEQFF. CDR3 DNA sequence: TGTGCCAGCAGCAAGGGGGCTAGCGGGAGGTACAATGAGCAGTTCTTC.